The clone carrying this TCR beta chain was picked up many times. As yet, its antigen is unknown. The library was built from about 400 ng RNA with molecular barcoded adaptors for alpha/delta and beta/gamma chains. TCRdb redid the calling of the reads with MiXCR, one entry per CDR3 protein. The sample has about 86,000 distinct CDR3 sequences, over 9% seen once. The CDR3 sequence is 12 residues long. V lost 4 bases, J lost 6 bases, and 10 bases lay in between. Germline V gene sequence: CDR1 KGHSH, CDR2 LQKENI. The record originates from a study of read filtering for tumor transcriptome and immune sequencing. Study-level findings and limits: Without single-read clonotypes, shared clonotype proportions correlated more between IR-seq and RNA-seq.

The TCR originated in a donor aged 40 or over with multiple myeloma. The chain carries TRBV18 and TRBJ2-7; TRBD2 is a possible D gene (6 bases). Sequenced: a population of CD138-negative cells sorted from bone marrow. Written as DNA, the CDR3 is TGTGCCAGCTCACAGGAGGGGTCCGAGCAGTACTTC. It specifies CASSQEGSEQYF.